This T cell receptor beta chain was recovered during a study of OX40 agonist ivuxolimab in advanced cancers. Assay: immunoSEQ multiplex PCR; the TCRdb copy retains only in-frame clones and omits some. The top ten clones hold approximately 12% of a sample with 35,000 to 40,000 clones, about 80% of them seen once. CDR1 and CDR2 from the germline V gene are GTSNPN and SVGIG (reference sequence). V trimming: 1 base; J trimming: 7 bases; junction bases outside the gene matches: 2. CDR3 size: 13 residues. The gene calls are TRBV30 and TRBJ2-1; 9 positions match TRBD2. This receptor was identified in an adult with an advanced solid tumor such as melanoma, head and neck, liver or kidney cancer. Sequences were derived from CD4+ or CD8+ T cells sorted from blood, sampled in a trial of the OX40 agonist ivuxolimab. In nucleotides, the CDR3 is TGTGCCTGGAGTGGCGGGAGGGGGAATGAGCAGTTCTTC. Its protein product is CAWSGGRGNEQFF.